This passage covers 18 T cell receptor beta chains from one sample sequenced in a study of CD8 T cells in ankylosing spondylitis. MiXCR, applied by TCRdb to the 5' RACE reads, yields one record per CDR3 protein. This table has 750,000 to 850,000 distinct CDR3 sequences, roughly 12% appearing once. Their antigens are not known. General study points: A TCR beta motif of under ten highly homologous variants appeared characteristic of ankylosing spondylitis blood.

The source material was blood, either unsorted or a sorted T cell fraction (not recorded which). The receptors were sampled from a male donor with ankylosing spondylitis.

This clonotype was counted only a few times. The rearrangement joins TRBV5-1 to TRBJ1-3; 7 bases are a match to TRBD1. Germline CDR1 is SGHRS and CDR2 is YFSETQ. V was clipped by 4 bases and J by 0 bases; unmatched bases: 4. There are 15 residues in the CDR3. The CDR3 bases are TGCGCCAGCAGCGTGGGACAGATCTCTGGAAACACCATATATTTT. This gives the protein CASSVGQISGNTIYF.

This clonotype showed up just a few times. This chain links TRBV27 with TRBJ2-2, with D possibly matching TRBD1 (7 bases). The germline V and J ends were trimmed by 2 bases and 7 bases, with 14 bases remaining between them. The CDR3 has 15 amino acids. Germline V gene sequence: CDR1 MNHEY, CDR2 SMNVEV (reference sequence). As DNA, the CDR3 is TGTGCCAGCAGTTTACGCAGGGGGGAAGTCGGGGAGCTGTTTTTT. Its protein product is CASSLRRGEVGELFF.

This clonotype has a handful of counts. The CDR3 coding sequence is TGTGCCAGCAGCAAAGCGCAAGGGTTTGGCACGAACACTGAAGCTTTCTTT. Encoded protein: CASSKAQGFGTNTEAFF. This rearrangement joins TRBV21-1 to TRBJ1-1. TRBV21-1 is a pseudogene locus. The CDR3 contains 17 residues.

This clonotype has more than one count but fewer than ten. CDR3 DNA: TGTGCCAGCAGCTTGGAGGGACTAGCGGGGTTGAGCGGGCAGTTCTTC. Translation gives CASSLEGLAGLSGQFF. The rearrangement joins TRBV5-5 to TRBJ2-1, with 13 nucleotides matching TRBD2. V was pared by 0 bases and J by 12 bases, with 9 bases of the junction left unmatched. The CDR3 spans 16 residues. Germline V gene lookup returns CDR1 SGHKS and CDR2 YYEKEE (reference sequence).

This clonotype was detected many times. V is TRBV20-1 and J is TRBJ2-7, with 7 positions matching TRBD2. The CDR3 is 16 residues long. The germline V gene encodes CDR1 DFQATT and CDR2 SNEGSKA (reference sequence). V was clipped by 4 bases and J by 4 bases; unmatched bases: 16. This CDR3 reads CSATLRTSPLPYEQYF. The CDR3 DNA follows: TGCAGTGCTACCCTCCGGACTAGTCCCCTTCCATACGAGCAGTACTTC.

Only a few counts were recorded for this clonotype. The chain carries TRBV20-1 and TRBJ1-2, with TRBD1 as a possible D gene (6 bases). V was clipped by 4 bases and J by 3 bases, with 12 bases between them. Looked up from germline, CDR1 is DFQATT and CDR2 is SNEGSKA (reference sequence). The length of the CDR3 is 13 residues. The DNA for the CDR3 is TGCAGTGCTACGTACCCAGGGGACTATGGCTACACCTTC. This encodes CSATYPGDYGYTF.

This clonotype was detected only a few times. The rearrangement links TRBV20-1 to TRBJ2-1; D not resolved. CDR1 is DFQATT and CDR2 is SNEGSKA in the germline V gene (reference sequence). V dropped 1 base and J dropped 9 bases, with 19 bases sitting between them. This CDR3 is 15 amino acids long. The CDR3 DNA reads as TGCAGTGCTAGAGCCAGCCGGGTACGGCATTGTGAGCAGTTCTTC. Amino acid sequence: CSARASRVRHCEQFF.

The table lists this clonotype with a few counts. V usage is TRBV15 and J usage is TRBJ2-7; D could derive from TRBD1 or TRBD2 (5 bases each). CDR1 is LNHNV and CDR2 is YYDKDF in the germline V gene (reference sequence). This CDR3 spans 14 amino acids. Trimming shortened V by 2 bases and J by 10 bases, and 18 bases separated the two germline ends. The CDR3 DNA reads TGTGCCACCAGCAGACCGGGACCAGACACGGTTCAGTACTTC. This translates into CATSRPGPDTVQYF.

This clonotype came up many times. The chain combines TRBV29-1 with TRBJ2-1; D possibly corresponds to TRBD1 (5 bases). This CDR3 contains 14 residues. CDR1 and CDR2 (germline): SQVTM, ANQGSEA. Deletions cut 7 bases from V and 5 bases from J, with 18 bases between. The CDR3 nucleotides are TGCAGCGCCCAAGGAGACAGAGAGCACAATGAGCAGTTCTTC. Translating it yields CSAQGDREHNEQFF.

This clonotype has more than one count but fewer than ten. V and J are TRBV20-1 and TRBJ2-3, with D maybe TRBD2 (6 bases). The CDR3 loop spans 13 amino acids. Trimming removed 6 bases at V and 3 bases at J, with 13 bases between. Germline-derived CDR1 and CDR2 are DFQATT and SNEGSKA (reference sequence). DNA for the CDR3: TGCAGTGCACTGCGGGACTTTACAGATACGCAGTATTTT. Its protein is CSALRDFTDTQYF.

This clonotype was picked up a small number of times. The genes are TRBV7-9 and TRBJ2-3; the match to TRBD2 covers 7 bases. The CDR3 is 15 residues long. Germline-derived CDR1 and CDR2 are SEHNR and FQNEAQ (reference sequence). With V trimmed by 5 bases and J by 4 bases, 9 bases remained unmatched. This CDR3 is CASSPRAGVADTQYF. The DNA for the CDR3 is TGTGCCAGCAGCCCCCGGGCGGGAGTGGCAGATACGCAGTATTTT.

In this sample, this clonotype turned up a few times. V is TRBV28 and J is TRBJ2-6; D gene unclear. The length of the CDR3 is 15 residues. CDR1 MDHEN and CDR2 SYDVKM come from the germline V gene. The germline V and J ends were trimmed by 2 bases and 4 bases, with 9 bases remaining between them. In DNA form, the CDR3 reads TGTGCCAGCAGTTTAGGTCTAGGAGGGGCCAACGTCCTGACTTTC. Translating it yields CASSLGLGGANVLTF. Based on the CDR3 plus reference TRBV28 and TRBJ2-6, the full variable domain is DVKVTQSSRYLVKRTGEKVFLECVQDMDHENMFWYRQDPGLGLRLIYFSYDVKMKEKGDIPEGYSVSREKKERFSLILESASTNQTSMYLCASSLGLGGANVLTFGAGSRLTVL.

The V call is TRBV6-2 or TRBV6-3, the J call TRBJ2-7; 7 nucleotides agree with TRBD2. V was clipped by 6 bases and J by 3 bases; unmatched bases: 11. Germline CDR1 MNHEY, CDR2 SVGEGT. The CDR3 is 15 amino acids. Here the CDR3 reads CASSRPGSGVYEQYF. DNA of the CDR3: TGTGCCAGCAGCCGACCGGGGAGCGGGGTCTACGAGCAGTACTTC.

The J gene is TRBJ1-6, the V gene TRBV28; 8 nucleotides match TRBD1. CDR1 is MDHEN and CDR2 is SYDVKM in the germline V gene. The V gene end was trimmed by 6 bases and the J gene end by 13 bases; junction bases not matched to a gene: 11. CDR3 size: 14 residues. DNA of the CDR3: TGTGCCAGCAGGACGGACAGGGCGGCTTCCCCCCTCCACTTT. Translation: CASRTDRAASPLHF.

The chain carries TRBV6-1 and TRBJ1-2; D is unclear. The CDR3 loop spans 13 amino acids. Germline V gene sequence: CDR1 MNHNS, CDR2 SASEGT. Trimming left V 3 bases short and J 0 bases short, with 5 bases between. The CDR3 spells CASSDTANYGYTF. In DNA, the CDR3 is TGTGCCAGCAGTGACACAGCTAACTATGGCTACACCTTC.

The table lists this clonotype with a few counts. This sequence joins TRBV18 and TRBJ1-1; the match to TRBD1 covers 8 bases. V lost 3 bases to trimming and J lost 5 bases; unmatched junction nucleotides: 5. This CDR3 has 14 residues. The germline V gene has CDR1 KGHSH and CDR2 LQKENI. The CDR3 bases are TGTGCCAGCTCACCTCAGACAGGGGAGACTGAAGCTTTCTTT. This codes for CASSPQTGETEAFF.

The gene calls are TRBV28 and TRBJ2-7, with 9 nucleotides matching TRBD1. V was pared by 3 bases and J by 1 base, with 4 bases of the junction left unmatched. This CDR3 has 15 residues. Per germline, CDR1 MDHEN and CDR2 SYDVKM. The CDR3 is CASSLTGGWSYEQYF. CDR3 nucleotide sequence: TGTGCCAGCAGTTTGACAGGGGGGTGGTCCTACGAGCAGTACTTC.

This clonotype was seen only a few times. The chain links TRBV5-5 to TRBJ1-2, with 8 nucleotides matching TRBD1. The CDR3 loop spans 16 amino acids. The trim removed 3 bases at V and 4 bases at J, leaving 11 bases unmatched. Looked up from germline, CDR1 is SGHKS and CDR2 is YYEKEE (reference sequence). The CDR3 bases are TGTGCCAGCAGCTACCGTAGGACAGGGTCGAGCTATGGCTACACCTTC. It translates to CASSYRRTGSSYGYTF.